This record covers a single TCR beta chain. No antigen is known for it. The sample is drawn from a study of early stage breast cancer tumors. Study at large: Most invasive tumors, about 75% of the 16, were ER+/PR+/HER2-. Study-wide results and limits: Functional markers like CD4, CD8 and FOXP3 were missed in bulk sequencing.

Assay: immunoSEQ multiplex PCR; the TCRdb copy retains only in-frame clones and omits some. The repertoire holds roughly 56,000 clones, with 65% to 80% as singletons. The sequencing input was blood. This receptor was taken from a person aged 30 to 40 with breast cancer.

The CDR3 coding sequence is TGTGCCATCAGTCAGACAGGGTCAGATGGCTACACCTTC. Translated, it gives CAISQTGSDGYTF. The chain uses TRBV10-3 and TRBJ1-2, with 7 bases identical to TRBD1. The CDR3 is made up of 13 amino acids. Germline trimming cut 5 bases from V and 6 bases from J; bases unmatched to any gene: 6. Germline-derived CDR1 and CDR2 are ENHRY and SYGVKD.